This T cell receptor beta chain was sequenced for a study of OX40 agonist ivuxolimab in advanced cancers. Study-level background: Ivuxolimab, which targeted the costimulatory receptor OX40 (CD134), was an agonistic, fully human IgG2 monoclonal antibody. Partial responses occurred in three dose-escalation patients, of whom one had hepatocellular carcinoma and two had cutaneous melanoma. Intravenous ivuxolimab was administered to patients every 2 weeks at six dose levels: 0.01, 0.1, 0.3, 1.5, 3 and 10 mg/kg. Of the approximately 53 patients in dose escalation, about 20 had hepatocellular carcinoma, approximately 15 had melanoma, 9 had renal cell carcinoma and 9 had head and neck cancer. Patients were allowed to have had prior anti-PD-1, anti-PD-L1 or anti-CTLA-4 therapy, and less than 45% of the dose-escalation patients had previously received checkpoint inhibitors. In the dose-escalation cohort, roughly 80% of patients were male, and the mean age was approximately 55 years, with a range of roughly 23 to 85. The purpose of peripheral TCRbeta sequencing was to test whether ivuxolimab changed TCR sequence diversity and led to clonal T-cell expansion. The paper covers the monotherapy dose-escalation part of the phase I ivuxolimab trial, which included N ≈ 52 patients. Study-level results and caveats: At doses of 0.1 to 3.0 mg/kg, clonal expansion of both CD4+ and CD8+ blood T cells was observed from baseline to week 6. Antigen specificity was not determined for the clonally expanded peripheral T cells. In partial responders in the 0.1-3.0 mg/kg groups, normalized peripheral clonal expansion was found to be among the lowest, especially among CD8+ T cells. Low levels of normalized T-cell clonal expansion were also shown by some nonresponding patients. On average, CD8+ T cells showed more expanded clones than CD4+ T cells after ivuxolimab.

Counted from cysteine to phenylalanine, this CDR3 has 18 amino acids. Only CDR3 DNA is held: 54 bases, read in frame from base 1. V loses 7 bases of germline sequence and J loses 0 bases, and the interval between the two ends is 22 bases. The germline V gene supplies CDR1 MGHRA and CDR2 YSYEKL. A word on this clone: Its specific antigen is unknown. Base qualities are not at hand, and no much larger clone is one base apart.

To sequence the TCRbeta CDR3 region, genomic DNA was isolated from the sorted cells. TCRbeta CDR3 regions were sequenced using the immunoSEQ Assay. TCRdb took over this immuneACCESS table, retaining in-frame rearrangements with V and J assigned. Such tables are incomplete; in checked studies, under half of the missing clones stem from an unresolved V gene, and the remainder is unexplained. Present in this sample are 62,000 or so clones, approximately 85% of which were seen just once. The ten largest clones take up approximately 9.4% of the sample. The trial excluded patients who had a history of autoimmune disease or who were on systemic immunosuppression. In every dose cohort, peripheral blood was drawn for TCR sequencing at baseline, cycle 4 day 1, and cycle 7 day 1. The samples were taken from a phase I, first-in-human, multicenter, open-label dose-escalation trial of ivuxolimab. Adults with locally advanced or metastatic melanoma, renal cell carcinoma, hepatocellular carcinoma or head and neck squamous cell carcinoma were enrolled in the trial. CD4+ and CD8+ T cells were sorted separately from peripheral blood before TCR sequencing.

The chain links TRBV4-1 with TRBJ1-5; a weak D assignment points to TRBD1 (5 bases agree). The TCR was taken from an adult with an advanced solid tumor such as melanoma, head and neck, liver or kidney cancer. The starting material was CD4+ or CD8+ T cells sorted from blood, obtained in a trial of the OX40 agonist ivuxolimab. DNA sequence: TGCGCCAGCAAAGCTGAAGACAGTAATTCCTATAGCAATCAGCCCCAGCATTTT. It encodes CASKAEDSNSYSNQPQHF.